Sequencing of this T cell receptor beta chain was carried out in a study of T cells in Graves' hyperthyroidism and ophthalmopathy. Study summary: Before any treatment, at initial diagnosis, peripheral blood was collected.

About this clonotype itself: Its antigen is not known.

Researchers amplified the TCR beta CDR3 regions from RNA transcripts. The primer set for the first-round RT-PCR of the TCR CDR3 was HTBI. Via MiXCR, TCRdb re-called the multiplex PCR reads, giving one row per CDR3 protein. The sample consists of hundreds of thousands of distinct CDR3 sequences, more than 30% of them appearing once. Study results and limitations: Separating ophthalmopathy from stable hyperthyroidism was achieved by a 13 V-J model. Ophthalmopathy prediction by the model preceded onset by a median about 6 months. Clonotypes that were expanded in thyroid above 0.001 mostly appeared in blood too.

V was pared by 5 bases and J by 5 bases, with 17 bases of the junction left unmatched. The CDR3 spans 17 residues. Germline lookup yields CDR1 SGHVS and CDR2 FQNEAQ. The chain joins TRBV7-8 to TRBJ2-5, with 7 bases lining up with TRBD1. The TCR originated in a man in his late teens or twenties with Graves' hyperthyroidism. Input material: blood. CDR3 nucleotide sequence: TGTGCCAGCAGCCTCACTGACAGGGCTGGGGGAGCCGAGACCCAGTACTTC. Protein: CASSLTDRAGGAETQYF.